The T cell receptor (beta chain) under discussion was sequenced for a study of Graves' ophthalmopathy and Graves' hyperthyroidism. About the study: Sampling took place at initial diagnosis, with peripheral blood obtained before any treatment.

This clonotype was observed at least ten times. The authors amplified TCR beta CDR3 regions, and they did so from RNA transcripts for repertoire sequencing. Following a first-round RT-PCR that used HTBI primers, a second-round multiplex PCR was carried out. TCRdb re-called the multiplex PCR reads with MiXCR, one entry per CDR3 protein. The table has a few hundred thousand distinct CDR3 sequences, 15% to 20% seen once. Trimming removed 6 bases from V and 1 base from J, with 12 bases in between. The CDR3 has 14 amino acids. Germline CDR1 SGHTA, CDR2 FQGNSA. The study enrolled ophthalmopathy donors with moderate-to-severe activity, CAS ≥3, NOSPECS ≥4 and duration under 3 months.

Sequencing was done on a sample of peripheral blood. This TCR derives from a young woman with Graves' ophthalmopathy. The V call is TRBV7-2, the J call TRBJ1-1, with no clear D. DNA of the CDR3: TGTGCCAGCAGTTCACATAAAAAGAACACTGAAGCTTTCTTT. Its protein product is CASSSHKKNTEAFF.